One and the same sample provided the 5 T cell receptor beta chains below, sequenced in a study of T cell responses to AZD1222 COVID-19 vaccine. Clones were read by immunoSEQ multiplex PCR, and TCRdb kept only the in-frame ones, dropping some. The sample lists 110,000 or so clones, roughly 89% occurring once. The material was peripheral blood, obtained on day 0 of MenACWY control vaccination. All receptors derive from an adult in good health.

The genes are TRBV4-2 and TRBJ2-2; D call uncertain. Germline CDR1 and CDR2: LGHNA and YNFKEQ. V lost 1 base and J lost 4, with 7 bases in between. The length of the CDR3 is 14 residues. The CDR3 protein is CASSQADTTGELFF. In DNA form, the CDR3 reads TGTGCCAGCAGCCAAGCCGACACCACCGGGGAGCTGTTTTTT.

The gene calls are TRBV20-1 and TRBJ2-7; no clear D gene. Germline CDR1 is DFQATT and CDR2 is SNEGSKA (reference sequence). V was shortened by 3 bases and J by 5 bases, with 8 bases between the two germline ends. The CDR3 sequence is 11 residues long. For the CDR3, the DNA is TGCAGTGCTAGTTCAGAGCACGAGCAGTACTTC. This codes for CSASSEHEQYF.

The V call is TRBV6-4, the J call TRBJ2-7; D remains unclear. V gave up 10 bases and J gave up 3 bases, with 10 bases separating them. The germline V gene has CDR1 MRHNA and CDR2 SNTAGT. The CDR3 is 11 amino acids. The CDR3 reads CANSSNYEQYF. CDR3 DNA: TGTGCCAACTCCTCTAACTACGAGCAGTACTTC.

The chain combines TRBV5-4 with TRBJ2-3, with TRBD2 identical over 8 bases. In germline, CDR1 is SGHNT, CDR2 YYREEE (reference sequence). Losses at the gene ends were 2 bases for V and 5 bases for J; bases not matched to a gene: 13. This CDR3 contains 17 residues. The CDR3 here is CASSLGLPGGIGDTQYF. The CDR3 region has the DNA TGTGCCAGCAGCTTAGGTTTACCGGGGGGGATAGGAGATACGCAGTATTTT.

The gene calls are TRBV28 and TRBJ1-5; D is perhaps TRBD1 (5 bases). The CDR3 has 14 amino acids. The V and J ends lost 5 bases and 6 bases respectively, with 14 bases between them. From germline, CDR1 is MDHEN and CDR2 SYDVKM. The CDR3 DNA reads TGTGCCAGCAGTCGTGGGGCGCCTGGTCAGCCCCAGCATTTT. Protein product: CASSRGAPGQPQHF.